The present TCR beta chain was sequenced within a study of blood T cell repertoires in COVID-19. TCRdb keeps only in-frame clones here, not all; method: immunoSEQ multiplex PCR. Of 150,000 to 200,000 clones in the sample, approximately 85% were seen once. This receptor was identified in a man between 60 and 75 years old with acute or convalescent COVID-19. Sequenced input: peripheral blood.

The CDR3 protein is CASSPGLRYEQYF. DNA for the CDR3: TGTGCCAGCAGTCCGGGACTTCGATACGAGCAGTACTTC. This rearrangement joins TRBV27 to TRBJ2-7, with TRBD2 as a possible D gene (6 bases). Germline V gives CDR1 MNHEY, CDR2 SMNVEV (reference sequence). This CDR3 comprises 13 residues. V was cut by 5 bases and J by 4 bases, with 12 bases left in between.